This TCR beta chain was observed in a study of shared clonotypes between healthy human individuals. This table comes from immunoSEQ multiplex PCR, and its TCRdb copy is limited to in-frame clones, with some not included. This sample has around 500,000 clones; over 70% occur once, and the top ten carry approximately 11%. The sample holds a few counts of this clone. V shed 0 bases and J 2 bases; nucleotides not matched to a gene: 6. There are 16 residues in the CDR3. Germline V CDR1 and CDR2: SGHRS, YFSETQ. The rearrangement uses TRBV5-1 and TRBJ2-3; 7 positions agree with TRBD2. The sample taken for sequencing was PBMCs. The TCR originated in a middle-aged woman in good health. Some clones in this sample may be carry-over from other donors' samples. DNA of the CDR3: TGCGCCAGCAGCTTGGGGGCTAGCGGCCTCACAGATACGCAGTATTTT. Its protein product is CASSLGASGLTDTQYF.